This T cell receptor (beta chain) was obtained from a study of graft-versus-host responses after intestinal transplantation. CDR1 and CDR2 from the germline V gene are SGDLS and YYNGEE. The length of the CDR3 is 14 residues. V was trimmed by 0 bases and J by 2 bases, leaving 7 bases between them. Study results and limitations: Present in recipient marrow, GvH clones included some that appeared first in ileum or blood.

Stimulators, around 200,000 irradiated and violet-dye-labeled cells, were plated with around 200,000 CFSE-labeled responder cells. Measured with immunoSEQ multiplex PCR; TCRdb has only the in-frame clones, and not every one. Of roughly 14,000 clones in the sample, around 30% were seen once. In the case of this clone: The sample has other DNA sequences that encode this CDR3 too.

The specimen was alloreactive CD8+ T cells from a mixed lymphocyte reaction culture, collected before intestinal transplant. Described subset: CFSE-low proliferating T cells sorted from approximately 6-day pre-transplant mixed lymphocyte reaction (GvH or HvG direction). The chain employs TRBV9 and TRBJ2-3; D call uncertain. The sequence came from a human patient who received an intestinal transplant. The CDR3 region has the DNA TGTGCCAGCAGCGTAGTGGGGTCCACAGATACGCAGTATTTT. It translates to CASSVVGSTDTQYF.